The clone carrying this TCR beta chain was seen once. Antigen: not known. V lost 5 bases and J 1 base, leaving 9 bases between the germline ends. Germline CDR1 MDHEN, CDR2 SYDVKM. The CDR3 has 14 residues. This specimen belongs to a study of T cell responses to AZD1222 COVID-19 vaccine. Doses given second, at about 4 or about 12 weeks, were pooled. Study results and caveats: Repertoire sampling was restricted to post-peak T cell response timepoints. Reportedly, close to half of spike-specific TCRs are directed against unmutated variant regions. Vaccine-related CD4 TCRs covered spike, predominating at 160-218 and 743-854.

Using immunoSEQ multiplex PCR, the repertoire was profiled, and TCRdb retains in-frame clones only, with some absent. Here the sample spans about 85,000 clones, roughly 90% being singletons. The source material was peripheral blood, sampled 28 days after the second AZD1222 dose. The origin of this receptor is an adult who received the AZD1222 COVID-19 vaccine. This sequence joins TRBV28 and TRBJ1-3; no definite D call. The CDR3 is CASSPHTSGNTIYF. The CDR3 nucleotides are TGTGCCAGCAGTCCCCATACGTCTGGAAACACCATATATTTT.